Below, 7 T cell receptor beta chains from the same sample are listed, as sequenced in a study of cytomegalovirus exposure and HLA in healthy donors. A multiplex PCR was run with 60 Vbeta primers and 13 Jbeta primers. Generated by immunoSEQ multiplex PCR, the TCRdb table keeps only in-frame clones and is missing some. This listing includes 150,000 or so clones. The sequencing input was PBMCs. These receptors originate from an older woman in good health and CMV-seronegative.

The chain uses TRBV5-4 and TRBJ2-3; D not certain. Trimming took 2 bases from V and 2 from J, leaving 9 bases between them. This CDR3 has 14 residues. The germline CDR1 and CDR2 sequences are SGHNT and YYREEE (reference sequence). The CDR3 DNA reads TGTGCCAGCAGCTTTCGGCGGTTCACAGATACGCAGTATTTT. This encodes CASSFRRFTDTQYF.

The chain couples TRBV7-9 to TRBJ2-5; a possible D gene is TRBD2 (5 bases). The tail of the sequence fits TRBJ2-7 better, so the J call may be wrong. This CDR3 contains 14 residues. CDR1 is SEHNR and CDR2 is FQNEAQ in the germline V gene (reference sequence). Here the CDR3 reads CASSPPLEDYEQYF. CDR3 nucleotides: TGTGCCAGCAGCCCCCCGTTGGAGGACTACGAGCAGTACTTC.

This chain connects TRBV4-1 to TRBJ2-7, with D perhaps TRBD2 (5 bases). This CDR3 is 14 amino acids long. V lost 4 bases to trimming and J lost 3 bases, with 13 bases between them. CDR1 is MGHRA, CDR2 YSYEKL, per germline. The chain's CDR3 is CASSLSGVGYEQYF. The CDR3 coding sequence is TGCGCCAGCAGCCTAAGCGGAGTGGGCTACGAGCAGTACTTC.

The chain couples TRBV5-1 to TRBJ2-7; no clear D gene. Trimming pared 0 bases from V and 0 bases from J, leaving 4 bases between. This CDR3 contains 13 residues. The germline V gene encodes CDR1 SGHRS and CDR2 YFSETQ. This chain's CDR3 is CASSLASSYEQYF. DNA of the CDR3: TGCGCCAGCAGCTTGGCCAGCTCCTACGAGCAGTACTTC.

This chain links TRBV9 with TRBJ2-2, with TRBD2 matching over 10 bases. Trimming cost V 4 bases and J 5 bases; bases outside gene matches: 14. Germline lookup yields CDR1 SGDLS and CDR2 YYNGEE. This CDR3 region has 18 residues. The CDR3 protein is CASSPRDERGGGTGELFF. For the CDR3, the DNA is TGTGCCAGCAGCCCCCGAGACGAGCGGGGGGGCGGGACCGGGGAGCTGTTTTTT.

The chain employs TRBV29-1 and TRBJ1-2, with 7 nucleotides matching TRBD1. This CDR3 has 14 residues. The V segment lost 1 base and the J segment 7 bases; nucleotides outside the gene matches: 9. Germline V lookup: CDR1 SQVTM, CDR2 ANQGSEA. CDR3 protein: CSVEVQYRGGGYTF. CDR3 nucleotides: TGCAGCGTTGAAGTTCAATACAGGGGAGGTGGCTACACCTTC. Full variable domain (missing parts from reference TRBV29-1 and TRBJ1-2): SAVISQKPSRDICQRGTSLTIQCQVDSQVTMMFWYRQQPGQSLTLIATANQGSEATYESGFVIDKFPISRPNLTFSTLTVSNMSPEDSSIYLCSVEVQYRGGGYTFGSGTRLTVV.

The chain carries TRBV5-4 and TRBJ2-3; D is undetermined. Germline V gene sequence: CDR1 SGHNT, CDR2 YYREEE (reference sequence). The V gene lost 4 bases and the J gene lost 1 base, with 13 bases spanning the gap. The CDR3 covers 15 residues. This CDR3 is CASSPLPTGTDTQYF. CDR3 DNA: TGTGCCAGCAGCCCCCTGCCTACGGGCACAGATACGCAGTATTTT. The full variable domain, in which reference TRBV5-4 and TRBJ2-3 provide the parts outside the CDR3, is ETGVTQSPTHLIKTRGQQVTLRCSSQSGHNTVSWYQQALGQGPQFIFQYYREEENGRGNFPPRFSGLQFPNYSSELNVNALELDDSALYLCASSPLPTGTDTQYFGPGTRLTVL.